Given below is one T cell receptor (beta chain) in context. CDR1 is SGHAT and CDR2 is FQNNGV in the germline V gene. The CDR3 has 12 residues. V was cut by 5 bases and J by 0 bases, with 3 bases left in between. Assay: immunoSEQ multiplex PCR; the TCRdb copy retains only in-frame clones and omits some. Among 60,000 to 80,000 clones listed, 84% were seen once. This record belongs to a study of OX40 agonist ivuxolimab in advanced cancers. Study in general: Patients' therapy was ivuxolimab, an antibody that acts as an agonist of OX40 (CD134). Three patients, one with hepatocellular carcinoma and two with cutaneous melanoma, responded partially. At 65% to 90% male, the cohort had a mean age of around 56 years, ranging from 23 to 79.

This clonotype was sampled from an adult with an advanced solid tumor such as melanoma, head and neck, liver or kidney cancer. The chain joins TRBV11-2 to TRBJ2-3; the D is unclear. Sequenced here: CD4+ or CD8+ T cells sorted from blood, sampled in a trial of the OX40 agonist ivuxolimab. For the CDR3, the DNA is TGTGCCAGCAGCGCCAGCACAGATACGCAGTATTTT. It translates to CASSASTDTQYF.